This T cell receptor beta chain was captured by sequencing in a study of T cell repertoires in cytomegalovirus infection. In the study overall: Indications came from public TCR beta signatures; they pointed to CMV infection and to a matching HLA type. Study-wide findings and caveats: The cumulative frequency of public TCR beta families identified carriers of CMV plus the relevant HLA. HLA-C-restricted CMV-specific TCR beta clonotypes were dominant in the ex vivo response.

This clonotype has at least ten counts. The antigen is not known. A single record per CDR3 protein comes from TCRdb applying MiXCR to the reads. The data hold under 250,000 distinct CDR3 sequences, with around 6.6% observed a single time. In germline, CDR1 is MDHEN, CDR2 SYDVKM. The CDR3 is 18 residues long. V shed 5 bases and J shed 0 bases, with 17 bases lying between them. Sequencing was carried out using PBMCs. The clonotype comes from a human donor in good health (CMV status not recorded). Some clones in this sample may be carry-over from other donors' samples. V usage is TRBV28 and J usage is TRBJ1-6; weak D call: TRBD1 (6 bases). DNA for the CDR3: TGTGCCAGCAGTGTACAAACAGGGTCGAGCTCCTATAATTCACCCCTCCACTTT. It translates to CASSVQTGSSSYNSPLHF.